This entry lists 11 T cell receptor beta chains sequenced from one sample in a study of T cells in women clearing cervical HPV infection. Using immunoSEQ multiplex PCR, the repertoire was profiled, and TCRdb retains in-frame clones only, with some absent. The table lists over 25,000 clones. The specimen was blood buffy coat. The receptors were sampled from a woman aged 18 to 75 with a cervical HPV16 infection that either progressed to CIN3+ or cleared (not recorded which).

Of note for this clone: The read ends 3 residues early relative to the CDR3; the germline J gene fills the gap. The rearrangement links TRBV10-3 to TRBJ2-5; D not resolved. The CDR3 contains 12 residues. The V gene's germline CDR1 is ENHRY and CDR2 SYGVKD. V was cut by 11 bases and J by 2 bases, with 12 bases left in between. CDR3 in amino acids: CAASGEQETQYF. The covered CDR3 bases are TGTGCCGCCTCAGGAGAACAAGAGACC.

CDR3 sequence: CASSFETGGNYGYTF. CDR3 DNA, as far as it was read: TGCGCCAGCAGCTTCGAGACAGGGGGCAACTATGGC. The chain links TRBV5-1 to TRBJ1-2, with 10 bases that match TRBD1. The CDR3 end lies 3 residues beyond the end of the read and is filled in from the germline J gene. Germline CDR1 reads SGHRS; CDR2 reads YFSETQ. CDR3 size: 15 residues. J lost 2 bases, V lost 2 bases, and 3 bases had no gene match.

Regarding this clone: The read terminates 3 residues before the CDR3 end, so the remaining end is supplied by the germline J gene. In the same sample, other DNA sequences code for this CDR3. The chain couples TRBV18 to TRBJ1-1, with D unclear. CDR1 KGHSH and CDR2 LQKENI come from the germline V gene. Trimming pared 3 bases from V and 2 bases from J, leaving 7 bases between. The CDR3 loop spans 13 amino acids. The CDR3 protein is CASSPGRNTEAFF. The sequenced part of the CDR3 DNA is TGTGCCAGCTCACCGGGCAGAAACACTGAA.

In regard to this clone: The missing CDR3 end, 3 residues past where the read stops, is filled in from the germline J gene. The chain employs TRBV20-1 and TRBJ2-5, with 11 positions matching TRBD2. This CDR3 has 15 amino acids. Germline values: CDR1 DFQATT, CDR2 SNEGSKA (reference sequence). J lost 5 bases, V lost 1 base, and 6 bases had no gene match. The part of the CDR3 DNA that was read is TGCAGTGCTAGAGTAGCGGGAGGGCCGGGGGAGACC. It yields the protein CSARVAGGPGET. The CDR3 as a whole reads CSARVAGGPGETQYF.

To note about this clone: The CDR3 end falls 3 residues outside the read, so it is completed with the germline J gene. This sequence joins TRBV19 and TRBJ2-2; possible D gene TRBD1, 6 bases. CDR1 and CDR2 (germline): LNHDA, SQIVND (reference sequence). CDR3 length: 16 residues. The CDR3 is CASIGQPFSGANVLFF. The CDR3 bases that were read are TGTGCCAGTATTGGACAGCCCTTCTCTGGGGCCAACGTG.

Comment on this clone: The sequence runs out 3 residues before the end of the CDR3; the remainder is reconstructed from the germline J gene. The same CDR3 arises from other DNA sequences in this sample as well. The chain uses TRBV7-9 and TRBJ1-3; 7 bases line up with TRBD1. There are 13 residues in the CDR3. CDR1 and CDR2 (germline): SEHNR, FQNEAQ (reference sequence). This CDR3 reads CASSLAGGPLIYF. The DNA read from the CDR3 is TGTGCCAGCAGCTTAGCAGGGGGCCCCTTG.

As concerns this clone: The read halts 3 residues ahead of the CDR3 end, with the missing end drawn from the germline J gene. V usage is TRBV20-1 and J usage is TRBJ1-1, with D maybe TRBD1 (6 bases). CDR1 is DFQATT, CDR2 SNEGSKA, per germline (reference sequence). The CDR3 length is 13 residues. V lost 5 bases, J lost 4 bases, and 14 bases lay in between. Here the CDR3 reads CSASNTGITEAFF. The DNA read from the CDR3 is TGCAGTGCTTCTAACACAGGGATCACTGAA.

About this clone: The read terminates 3 residues ahead of where the CDR3 ends, so the germline J gene completes it. The gene calls are TRBV20-1 and TRBJ1-4; D perhaps matches TRBD1 (5 bases). CDR1 DFQATT and CDR2 SNEGSKA come from the germline V gene (reference sequence). The CDR3 extends over 15 amino acids. Here the CDR3 reads CSARMPGSGANVLFF. CDR3 bases read: TGCAGTGCTAGAATGCCAGGCTCTGGGGCCAACGTA.

Regarding this clone: From the germline J gene comes the end of the CDR3, since the read stops 3 residues before it. The chain uses TRBV28 and TRBJ2-7; possibly TRBD2 for D (7 bases). The ends were cut back, 8 bases at V and 4 bases at J, with 15 bases in the middle. The CDR3 length is 13 residues. The germline gives CDR1 MDHEN, CDR2 SYDVKM. The CDR3 here is CASQGGGTYEQYF. CDR3 DNA, as far as it was read: TGTGCCAGCCAGGGAGGGGGAACTTACGAG. Using reference TRBV28 and TRBJ2-7 for the parts outside the CDR3, the full variable domain is DVKVTQSSRYLVKRTGEKVFLECVQDMDHENMFWYRQDPGLGLRLIYFSYDVKMKEKGDIPEGYSVSREKKERFSLILESASTNQTSMYLCASQGGGTYEQYFGPGTRLTVT.

Worth noting for this clone: The CDR3 end is not reached by the read, which stops 3 residues before it; the germline J gene fills it in. The chain links TRBV10-2 to TRBJ2-7; 9 positions agree with TRBD1. The V and J ends lost 3 bases and 2 bases, in that order; junction bases with no gene match: 5. Per the germline V gene, CDR1 is WSHSY and CDR2 is SAAADI. This CDR3 spans 15 amino acids. The CDR3 reads CASSEGTGYTYEQYF. Partial CDR3 DNA: TGCGCCAGCAGTGAAGGGACAGGGTATACCTACGAG.

A note on this clone: The read halts 3 residues ahead of the CDR3 end, with the missing end drawn from the germline J gene. The chain has TRBV5-5 and TRBJ2-2; TRBD2 agrees at 9 bases. The CDR3 consists of 15 residues. Unmatched junction bases numbered 6, after V lost 3 bases and J lost 6 bases. Germline values: CDR1 SGHKS, CDR2 YYEKEE (reference sequence). CDR3 region: CASSSQAGGAGELFF. CDR3 DNA (partial): TGTGCCAGCAGCTCTCAAGCGGGAGGAGCCGGGGAG.